A single sample is the source of the 7 T cell receptor beta chains below, sequenced in a study of graft-versus-host responses after intestinal transplantation. Clones were read by immunoSEQ multiplex PCR, and TCRdb kept only the in-frame ones, dropping some. Of about 19,000 clones listed, approximately 89% were seen once; the top ten hold 40% to 60%. Sequencing used bone marrow, obtained approximately 120 days after transplant. These receptors were collected from a human patient who received an intestinal transplant, so some T cells may come from the graft donor.

The chain carries TRBV6-5 and TRBJ1-1; D unclear. Germline CDR1 is MNHEY and CDR2 is SVGAGI. The germline V and J ends were trimmed by 6 bases and 8 bases, with 13 bases remaining between them. The CDR3 has 12 residues. CDR3 amino acids: CASSLRKIEAFF. Here the CDR3 DNA reads TGTGCCAGCAGCCTCAGGAAGATCGAAGCTTTCTTT.

The J gene is TRBJ2-5, the V gene TRBV27; D possibly corresponds to TRBD2 (6 bases). The CDR3 has 15 residues. Per germline, CDR1 MNHEY and CDR2 SMNVEV (reference sequence). V lost 7 bases and J 7 bases, leaving 22 bases between the germline ends. CDR3 DNA: TGTGCCAGCAAAACCGGGACGGAGGGTTCTTGGACCCAGTACTTC. Amino acids: CASKTGTEGSWTQYF.

The chain uses TRBV29-1 and TRBJ2-3; D not certain. There are 10 residues in the CDR3. Germline lookup yields CDR1 SQVTM and CDR2 ANQGSEA. Deletions cut 5 bases from V and 5 bases from J, with 5 bases between. CDR3 coding DNA: TGCAGCGTTAGGCGAGATACGCAGTATTTT. Its protein product is CSVRRDTQYF.

The chain is built from TRBV6-1 and TRBJ2-2; 13 nucleotides agree with TRBD2. The CDR3 spans 14 residues. The germline V gene has CDR1 MNHNS and CDR2 SASEGT. V gave up 8 bases and J gave up 3 bases; unmatched junction bases: 0. The CDR3 coding sequence is TGTGCCAGCGGACTAGCGGGAGACACCGGGGAGCTGTTTTTT. This encodes CASGLAGDTGELFF.

The gene calls are TRBV7-8 and TRBJ1-3, with D perhaps TRBD1 (5 bases). The CDR3 is made up of 16 amino acids. V was trimmed by 7 bases and J by 0 bases, leaving 16 bases between them. CDR1 and CDR2 (germline): SGHVS, FQNEAQ. CDR3 DNA sequence: TGTGCCAGCACGCAATTCGGGGCCATCTCTGGAAACACCATATATTTT. It codes for CASTQFGAISGNTIYF.

The rearrangement links TRBV19 to TRBJ1-2; TRBD1 aligns across 9 bases. Germline CDR1 reads LNHDA; CDR2 reads SQIVND (reference sequence). CDR3 size: 13 residues. V shed 5 bases, J shed 8 bases, and the junction held 6 bases outside the gene matches. For the CDR3, the DNA is TGTGCCAGTAGTTTCCGGACAGGGGTAGGCTACACCTTC. Protein product: CASSFRTGVGYTF.

The chain combines TRBV5-6 with TRBJ2-1; D unresolved. Germline lookup yields CDR1 SGHDT and CDR2 YYEEEE. This CDR3 region has 13 residues. With 4 bases removed from V and 11 bases from J, the gap between germline ends came to 16 bases. CDR3 sequence (DNA): TGTGCCAGCAGCCCCAACCTTCTTCCAAAGCAGTTCTTC. Its protein is CASSPNLLPKQFF.